This entry describes one T cell receptor (beta chain). The CDR3 totals 15 residues. Germline V gene data show CDR1 as SQVTM and CDR2 as ANQGSEA. V was shortened by 5 bases and J by 6 bases, with 19 bases between the two germline ends. Enrollment of patients from Seattle took place during active infection, with longitudinal follow-up. Profiling relied on immunoSEQ multiplex PCR, and the TCRdb table lists in-frame clones only, not all of them. Of some 180,000 clones detected, about four fifths appear once; the ten largest clones hold roughly 9.6%. This sample is part of a study of blood T cell repertoires in COVID-19. Overall study: Sites across the United States, Italy and Spain contributed samples from acute and convalescent COVID-19. PBMCs, B-cell-depleted T cells, or T cells provided the cDNA or gDNA that made up the material.

The chain couples TRBV29-1 to TRBJ1-4, with D perhaps TRBD1 (5 bases). This sequence was found in a woman in her forties with COVID-19, enrolled during active disease. The specimen sequenced was peripheral blood. The CDR3 is CSVLTRDLMDEKLFF. The CDR3 DNA follows: TGCAGCGTTTTGACCAGGGATCTTATGGATGAAAAACTGTTTTTT.